This TCR beta chain was obtained from a study of T cell responses to AZD1222 COVID-19 vaccine. Study-wide findings and caveats: Repertoires were obtained only post-peak T cell response.

Points on this clone: What it binds is not known.

Method: immunoSEQ multiplex PCR; TCRdb's copy keeps in-frame clones and lacks some. Here the sample spans about 94,000 clones, about 85% being singletons. This TCR was sampled from an adult who received the AZD1222 COVID-19 vaccine. Sequenced material: peripheral blood, taken 28 days after the second AZD1222 dose.

The CDR3 DNA follows: TGTGCCTGGAAACACACGTGGAAGTCCTACGAGCAGTACTTC. Amino acid sequence: CAWKHTWKSYEQYF. The chain uses TRBV30 and TRBJ2-7; D call uncertain. V shed 4 bases and J shed 1 base, with 14 bases lying between them. Looked up from germline, CDR1 is GTSNPN and CDR2 is SVGIG (reference sequence). The CDR3 spans 14 residues.